This T cell receptor (beta chain) came from a study of response to subunit inactivated influenza vaccine. TCRdb independently ran MiXCR on the RT-PCR reads; one entry per CDR3 protein. The sample records about 500,000 distinct CDR3 sequences, approximately 17% being singletons. This clonotype turned up a few times. CDR1 and CDR2 (germline): DFQATT, SNEGSKA (reference sequence). The CDR3 is 14 residues long. Trimming took 3 bases from V and 4 from J; bases not matched to a gene: 6. The source is a man aged 50 to 75 who received an inactivated influenza vaccine. The sample in question was CD4+ T cells sorted from PBMCs, obtained roughly 24 months after vaccination. This rearrangement joins TRBV20-1 to TRBJ2-3; TRBD2 matches 8 bases. This CDR3 reads CSASSGGAPDTQYF. Written as DNA, the CDR3 is TGCAGTGCTAGCTCGGGGGGGGCCCCAGATACGCAGTATTTT.